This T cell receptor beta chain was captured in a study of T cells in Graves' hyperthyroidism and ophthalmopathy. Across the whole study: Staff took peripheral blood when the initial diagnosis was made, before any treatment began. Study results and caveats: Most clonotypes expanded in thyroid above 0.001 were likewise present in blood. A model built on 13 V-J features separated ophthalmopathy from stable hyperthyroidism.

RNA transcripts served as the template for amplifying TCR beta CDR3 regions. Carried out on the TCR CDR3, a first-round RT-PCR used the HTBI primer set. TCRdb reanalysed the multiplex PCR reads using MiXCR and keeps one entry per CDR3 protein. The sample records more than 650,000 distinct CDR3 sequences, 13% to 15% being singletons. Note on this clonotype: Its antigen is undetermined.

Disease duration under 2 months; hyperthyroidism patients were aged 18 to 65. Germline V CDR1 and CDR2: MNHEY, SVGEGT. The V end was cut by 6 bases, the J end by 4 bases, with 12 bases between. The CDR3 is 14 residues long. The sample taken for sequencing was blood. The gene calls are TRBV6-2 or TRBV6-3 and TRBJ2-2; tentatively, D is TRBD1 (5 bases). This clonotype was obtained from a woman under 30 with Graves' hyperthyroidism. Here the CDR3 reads CASRPDRITGELFF. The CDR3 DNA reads TGTGCCAGCAGACCAGACAGAATCACCGGGGAGCTGTTTTTT.